This TCR beta chain was captured in a study of STAT5B mutations in CD4+ large granular lymphocyte leukemia. Study-wide results and caveats: The CD4+ versus CD8+ T-LGLL clonality difference may reflect limited sample size. Compared with healthy controls (2/35), patient top clones favored TRBV06 (8/27). CD4-sorted patient repertoires seemed more clonal than healthy CD4+ repertoires.

The germline V gene has CDR1 SNHLY and CDR2 FYNNEI. The V and J ends lost 9 bases and 5 bases respectively, with 19 bases between them. The CDR3 spans 15 residues. About this clone: Its antigen is currently unknown.

Libraries were prepared by immunoSEQ multiplex PCR; TCRdb keeps only in-frame clonotypes and omits some of them. The sample comprises approximately 41,000 clones, almost 85% of which are singletons, and around 1.2% rests with the top ten. The chain joins TRBV2 to TRBJ2-2; TRBD1 is a possible D gene (7 bases). Sequencing used CD4+ T cells from blood buffy coats. The TCR originated in a human donor in good health. The chain's CDR3 is CASALDPGGTGELFF. For the CDR3, the DNA is TGTGCCAGTGCCTTAGACCCAGGGGGGACCGGGGAGCTGTTTTTT. Full variable domain (rest looked up from reference TRBV2 and TRBJ2-2): EPEVTQTPSHQVTQMGQEVILRCVPISNHLYFYWYRQILGQKVEFLVSFYNNEISEKSEIFDDQFSVERPDGSNFTLKIRSTKLEDSAMYFCASALDPGGTGELFFGEGSRLTVL.